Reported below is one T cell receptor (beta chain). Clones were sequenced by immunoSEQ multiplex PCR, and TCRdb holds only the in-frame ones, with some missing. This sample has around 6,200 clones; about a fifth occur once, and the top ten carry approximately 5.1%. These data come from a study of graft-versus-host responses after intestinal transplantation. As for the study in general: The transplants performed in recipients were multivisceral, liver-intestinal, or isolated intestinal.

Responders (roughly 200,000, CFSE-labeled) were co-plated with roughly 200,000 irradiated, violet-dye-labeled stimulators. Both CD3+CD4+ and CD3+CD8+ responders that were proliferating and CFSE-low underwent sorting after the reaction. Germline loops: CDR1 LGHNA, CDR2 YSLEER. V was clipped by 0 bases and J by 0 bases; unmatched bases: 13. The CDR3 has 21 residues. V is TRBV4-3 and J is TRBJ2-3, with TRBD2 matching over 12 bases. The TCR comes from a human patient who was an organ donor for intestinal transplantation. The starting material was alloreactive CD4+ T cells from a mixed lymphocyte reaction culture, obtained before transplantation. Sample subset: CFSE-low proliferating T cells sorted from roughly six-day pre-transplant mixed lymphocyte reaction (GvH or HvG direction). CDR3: CASSQDPGLAGGLVSTDTQYF. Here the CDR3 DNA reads TGCGCCAGCAGCCAAGATCCTGGGCTAGCGGGGGGGCTGGTTAGCACAGATACGCAGTATTTT.